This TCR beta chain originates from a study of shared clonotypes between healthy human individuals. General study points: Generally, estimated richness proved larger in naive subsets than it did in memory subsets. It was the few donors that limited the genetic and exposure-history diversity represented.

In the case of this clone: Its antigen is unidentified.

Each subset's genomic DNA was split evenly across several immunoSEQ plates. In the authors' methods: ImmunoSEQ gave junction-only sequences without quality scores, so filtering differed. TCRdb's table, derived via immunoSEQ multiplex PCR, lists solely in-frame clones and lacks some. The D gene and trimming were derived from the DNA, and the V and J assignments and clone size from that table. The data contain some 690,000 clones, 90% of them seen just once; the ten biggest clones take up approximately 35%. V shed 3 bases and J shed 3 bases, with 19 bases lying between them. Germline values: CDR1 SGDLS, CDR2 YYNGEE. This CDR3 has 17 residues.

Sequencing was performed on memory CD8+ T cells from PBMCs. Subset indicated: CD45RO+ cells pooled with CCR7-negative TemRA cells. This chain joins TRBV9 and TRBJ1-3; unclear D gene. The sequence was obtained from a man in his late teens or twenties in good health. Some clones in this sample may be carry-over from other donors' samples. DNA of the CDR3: TGTGCCAGCAGCGCATCTCGGCCTTCCGAAGTTGGAAACACCATATATTTT. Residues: CASSASRPSEVGNTIYF.